This TCR beta chain was sequenced for a study of metastatic and nonmetastatic thyroid tumors. Across the study: For malignant and benign thyroid patients, tumor or nodule tissue and blood were the sources whose repertoires were compared. Notes on the study in general: Reports indicated that malignant thyroid tumors showed significantly higher TCR beta diversity than benign nodules did, in blood and tumor.

On this clone: What it binds is unknown.

Per the study methods: Variation in CDR3 across clinicopathological groups served as the basis for constructing a distant-metastasis classifier in papillary thyroid cancer. TCRdb reanalyzed the PCR reads via MiXCR. The V and J calls and clone size come from TCRdb's table, not from the authors' own analysis. The sample includes about 27,000 clones, 20% to 25% of them seen just once. Every patient was untreated before thyroid surgery. The sequenced sample consisted of blood. This receptor was identified in a male donor with papillary thyroid cancer or a benign thyroid nodule (not recorded which). Some clones in this sample may be carry-over from other donors' samples.

The CDR3 sequence is CASNPGGAGQPQHF. DNA of the CDR3: TGTGCCAGCAACCCAGGGGGCGCAGGGCAGCCCCAGCATTTT. The chain has TRBV6-1 and TRBJ1-5, with 8 nucleotides matching TRBD1. CDR1 and CDR2 (germline): MNHNS, SASEGT. V shed 7 bases, J shed 7 bases, and the junction held 9 bases outside the gene matches. This CDR3 contains 14 residues.